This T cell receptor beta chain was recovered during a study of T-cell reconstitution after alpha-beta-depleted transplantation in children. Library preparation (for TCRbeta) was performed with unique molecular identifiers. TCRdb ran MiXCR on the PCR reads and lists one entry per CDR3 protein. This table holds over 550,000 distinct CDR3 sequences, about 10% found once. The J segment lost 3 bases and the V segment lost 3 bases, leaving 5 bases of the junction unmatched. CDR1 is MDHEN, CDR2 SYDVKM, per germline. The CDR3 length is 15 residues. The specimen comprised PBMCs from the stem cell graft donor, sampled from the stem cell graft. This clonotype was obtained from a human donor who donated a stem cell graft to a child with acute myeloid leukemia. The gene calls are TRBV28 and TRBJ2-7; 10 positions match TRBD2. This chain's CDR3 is CASSFRLAGYYEQYF. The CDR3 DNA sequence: TGTGCCAGCAGTTTCCGACTAGCGGGTTACTACGAGCAGTACTTC.